Below are 3 T cell receptor beta chains sequenced from a single sample in a study of CD8+ T cells in alopecia areata. As the sequencing template, cDNA was produced by extracting RNA and reverse transcribing it. Clones were sequenced by immunoSEQ multiplex PCR, and TCRdb holds only the in-frame ones, with some missing. The data show approximately 220,000 clones, under 40% seen once. Treatment denoted: oral pan-JAK inhibitor, 5-10 mg twice daily. The sample in question was CD4+ T cells sorted from blood, obtained between weeks 30 and 35, from a patient treated with tofacitinib. Source of these receptors: a human donor with alopecia areata.

This clone has a count of ten or more. J is TRBJ2-5 and V is TRBV28, with 7 bases that match TRBD2. Germline loops: CDR1 MDHEN, CDR2 SYDVKM. With V trimmed by 7 bases and J by 2 bases, 10 bases remained unmatched. CDR3 size: 15 residues. The CDR3 nucleotides are TGTGCCAGCACTCGCGGGGGAACAGCTCAAGAGACCCAGTACTTC. This gives the protein CASTRGGTAQETQYF.

The count of this clone is one. The CDR3 protein is CASSESEGMGTEAFF. Here the CDR3 DNA reads TGTGCCAGCAGTGAAAGCGAGGGTATGGGCACTGAAGCTTTCTTT. The chain employs TRBV2 and TRBJ1-1, with D uncertain. From germline, CDR1 is SNHLY and CDR2 FYNNEI. The CDR3 totals 15 residues. Trimming removed 2 bases from V and 4 bases from J, with 14 bases in between.

This rearrangement joins TRBV23-1 to TRBJ1-2; 8 bases are shared with TRBD1. TRBV23-1 has ORF status, its function being uncertain. The CDR3 runs 13 residues. Trimming removed 11 bases from V and 2 bases from J; junction bases left unmatched: 7. CDR3 protein: CARNRGRNYGYTF. The CDR3 DNA reads TGCGCCCGCAACAGGGGGAGAAACTATGGCTACACCTTC.